The 12 T cell receptor beta chains below come from one sample, sequenced in a study of molecular identifiers for immune sequencing clone quantification. Via MiXCR, TCRdb re-called the PCR reads, giving one row per CDR3 protein. This table holds approximately 500,000 distinct CDR3 sequences, around 23% found once. Material for sequencing was naive CD8+ T cells from blood, with Jurkat cell RNA spiked in. Subset described: FACS-sorted CD8+CD4-CCR7+CD45RA+ naive T cells. Source of these receptors: a human donor in good health. Some libraries in this study had Jurkat cell RNA spiked in.

The chain carries TRBV7-2 and TRBJ2-7; possible D gene TRBD2, 5 bases. The CDR3 extends over 15 amino acids. Trimming left V 7 bases short and J 3 bases short, with 19 bases between. From germline, CDR1 is SGHTA and CDR2 FQGNSA. The DNA for the CDR3 is TGTGCCAGCATCTTTAGGTCGGTCGGGATCTACGAGCAGTACTTC. This translates into CASIFRSVGIYEQYF.

The chain couples TRBV19 to TRBJ2-3, with 7 nucleotides matching TRBD1. V shed 5 bases, J shed 6 bases, and the junction held 14 bases outside the gene matches. CDR3 length: 16 residues. Germline CDR1 LNHDA, CDR2 SQIVND (reference sequence). CDR3: CASSLRLDRVTDTQYF. CDR3 sequence (DNA): TGTGCCAGTAGTTTACGACTCGACAGGGTCACTGATACGCAGTATTTT.

This clonotype has just a few counts. V and J are TRBV7-9 and TRBJ2-1; 10 positions agree with TRBD2. The CDR3 covers 16 residues. Germline CDR1 and CDR2: SEHNR and FQNEAQ (reference sequence). After removal of 5 bases from V and 8 bases from J, the junction contained 12 bases not matched to a gene. The CDR3 region is CASSPKEGLAIDEQFF. The CDR3 region has the DNA TGTGCCAGCAGCCCCAAGGAGGGACTAGCGATCGATGAGCAGTTCTTC.

About this clonotype: This may arise from a read error, as a much more abundant clone is one base away. The rearrangement links TRBV5-6 to TRBJ2-3; no firm D call. The CDR3 totals 14 residues. Germline loops: CDR1 SGHDT, CDR2 YYEEEE. The CDR3 reads CANSLEESGDTQYF. Written as DNA, the CDR3 is TGTGCCAACAGCTTAGAGGAGTCCGGGGATACGCAGTATTTT.

The chain combines TRBV4-3 with TRBJ2-2; weak D call: TRBD2 (6 bases). V gave up 0 bases and J gave up 5 bases, with 10 bases separating them. The CDR3 is made up of 15 amino acids. Germline CDR1 LGHNA, CDR2 YSLEER. The CDR3 sequence: CASSQDLAVTGELFF. The CDR3 DNA reads as TGCGCCAGCAGCCAAGATTTAGCGGTTACCGGGGAGCTGTTTTTT.

The rearrangement links TRBV4-2 to TRBJ1-5; D remains unclear. This CDR3 is built from 13 residues. From germline, CDR1 is LGHNA and CDR2 YNFKEQ. V gave up 6 bases and J gave up 6 bases, with 12 bases separating them. The CDR3 bases are TGTGCCAGCAGTCAACTCGGACCTCAGCCCCAGCATTTT. Its protein is CASSQLGPQPQHF.

About this clonotype: The conserved closing phenylalanine or tryptophan is absent in this CDR3, likely reflecting a read error. CDR3 nucleotides: TGTGCCAGCAGTGATTTTCAAGAGACCCAGTACCTC. It codes for CASSDFQETQYL. The V and J genes are TRBV2 and TRBJ2-5, with D unresolved. V dropped 3 bases and J dropped 2 bases, with 4 bases sitting between them. Germline CDR1 is SNHLY and CDR2 is FYNNEI. This CDR3 comprises 12 residues.

Concerning this clonotype: No conserved phenylalanine or tryptophan ends this CDR3, so it is likely a read error. The DNA is left out, because the CDR3 cannot be placed on it with certainty; the CDR3 is given as TCRdb lists it. This chain connects TRBV6-2 or TRBV6-3 to TRBJ2-2; the DNA was not compared with TRBD1, the D call given in the table. Germline V gene data show CDR1 as MNHEY and CDR2 as SVGEGT. The CDR3 is 15 residues long, counting both termini. CDR3 in amino acids: CASSYRAGNTGEPFI.

Note on this clonotype: A much larger clone differs from this one at a single base, so this may be a read error. J is TRBJ2-7 and V is TRBV6-5; D is possibly TRBD1 (6 bases). Trimming stripped 2 bases from V and 5 bases from J, with 13 bases between. The CDR3 length is 14 residues. CDR1 and CDR2 from the germline V gene are MNHEY and SVGAGI. The CDR3 DNA reads as TGTGCCAGCAGTTACGTTCAGGGGTCCGACGAGCAGTACTTC. Protein sequence: CASSYVQGSDEQYF.

The rearrangement links TRBV7-9 to TRBJ1-1, with TRBD1 matching over 7 bases. V gave up 1 base and J gave up 10 bases; unmatched junction bases: 12. CDR1 is SEHNR and CDR2 is FQNEAQ in the germline V gene (reference sequence). There are 15 residues in the CDR3. The CDR3 DNA sequence: TGTGCCAGCAGCTTAGTAGGGGGTGACAGGGTTGGAGCTTTCTTT. It is translated as CASSLVGGDRVGAFF.

This clonotype was found many times. The J gene is TRBJ2-7, the V gene TRBV25-1; D not resolved. CDR3 size: 13 residues. CDR1 MGHDK and CDR2 SYGVNS come from the germline V gene. V shed 3 bases and J shed 6 bases, with 12 bases lying between them. The CDR3 protein is CASSEDPPGEQYF. For the CDR3, the DNA is TGTGCCAGCAGTGAGGATCCACCGGGCGAGCAGTACTTC.

The V gene is TRBV7-9, the J gene TRBJ2-1; the D gene is possibly TRBD1 (5 bases). The germline V gene has CDR1 SEHNR and CDR2 FQNEAQ (reference sequence). V lost 5 bases and J lost 2, with 22 bases in between. This CDR3 is 18 amino acids long. Here the CDR3 reads CASSPASPAGKAYNEQFF. CDR3 nucleotides: TGTGCCAGCAGCCCCGCCTCGCCGGCAGGGAAGGCCTACAATGAGCAGTTCTTC.